Presented here are 18 T cell receptor beta chains from one specimen sequenced in a study of blood T cells in healthy people across ages. A sample-barcoded 5' primer and a J-beta primer mix were used in a second PCR of about 7 to 12 cycles. TCRdb reprocessed the 5' RACE reads with MiXCR, giving one entry per CDR3 protein. The table shows about 780,000 distinct CDR3 sequences, with about 45% occurring only once. The sequencing sample was made of blood. The source is a man older than 75 in good health.

This clonotype was seen only a few times. The V and J genes are TRBV9 and TRBJ2-1, with 11 bases that match TRBD2. This CDR3 has 16 amino acids. V trimming: 0 bases; J trimming: 7 bases; junction bases outside the gene matches: 6. Germline CDR1 is SGDLS and CDR2 is YYNGEE. In DNA form, the CDR3 reads TGTGCCAGCAGCGTAGGGCCGGGACTAGCGGAGAATGAGCAGTTCTTC. Translation gives CASSVGPGLAENEQFF.

This clonotype was seen a few times. The chain links TRBV5-1 to TRBJ1-6; D ambiguous. V dropped 3 bases and J dropped 10 bases, with 14 bases sitting between them. The CDR3 loop spans 14 amino acids. CDR1 and CDR2 (germline): SGHRS, YFSETQ. The CDR3 loop reads CASSSTAEGSPLHF. The CDR3 nucleotides read TGCGCCAGCAGCTCGACCGCTGAGGGCTCACCCCTCCACTTT.

This clonotype showed up many times. The chain is built from TRBV7-3 and TRBJ2-1, with TRBD2 matching over 10 bases. This CDR3 contains 16 residues. The ends lost 2 bases at V and 7 bases at J; junction bases unmatched: 8. Germline CDR1 SGHTA, CDR2 FQGTGA. The CDR3 nucleotides are TGTGCCAGCAGCTTAGAGGGGCTAGCGGGAGCAAATGAGCAGTTCTTC. Residues: CASSLEGLAGANEQFF.

This sequence joins TRBV5-4 and TRBJ2-1, with TRBD2 as a possible D gene (8 bases). Germline values: CDR1 SGHNT, CDR2 YYREEE (reference sequence). This CDR3 is 16 amino acids long. V lost 0 bases and J 10 bases, leaving 20 bases between the germline ends. For the CDR3, the DNA is TGTGCCAGCAGCTTGGAGGGGGCACTAGCGGTACGGGAGCAGTTCTTC. It translates to CASSLEGALAVREQFF.

V usage is TRBV27 and J usage is TRBJ2-3; D is unclear. V lost 5 bases, J lost 5 bases, and 14 bases lay in between. This CDR3 spans 14 amino acids. The germline CDR1 and CDR2 sequences are MNHEY and SMNVEV (reference sequence). The CDR3 here is CASSPRGLGDTQYF. CDR3 coding DNA: TGTGCCAGCAGTCCCCGAGGTCTTGGAGATACGCAGTATTTT.

With respect to this clonotype: At one end, the junction sequence differs from germline, possibly due to a read error. This chain connects TRBV6-5 to TRBJ2-3; TRBD2 might be the D (6 bases). Germline V CDR1 and CDR2: MNHEY, SVGAGI. The length of the CDR3 is 14 residues. CDR3 sequence: CAGSYPGVTDTQYF. The CDR3 nucleotides read TGTGCCGGCAGTTACCCGGGAGTGACAGATACGCAGTATTTT.

CDR3: CASSLVTYQETQYF. CDR3 DNA sequence: TGTGCCAGCAGCTTAGTTACGTACCAAGAGACCCAGTACTTC. This chain joins TRBV11-3 and TRBJ2-5; unclear D gene. Trimming took 1 base from V and 0 from J, leaving 6 bases between them. The CDR3 consists of 14 residues. Per germline, CDR1 SGHNT and CDR2 YENEEA.

The chain combines TRBV10-3 with TRBJ1-1, with a tentative D call TRBD1 (6 bases). This CDR3 spans 13 amino acids. V gave up 6 bases and J gave up 2 bases, with 10 bases separating them. Germline V gives CDR1 ENHRY, CDR2 SYGVKD. The CDR3 bases are TGTGCCATCAGGCCAGGGACAAACACTGAAGCTTTCTTT. Translated, it gives CAIRPGTNTEAFF.

This clonotype was seen a handful of times. The chain employs TRBV20-1 and TRBJ2-5; tentatively, D is TRBD2 (6 bases). CDR1 and CDR2 from the germline V gene are DFQATT and SNEGSKA (reference sequence). The CDR3 contains 13 residues. V was shortened by 4 bases and J by 4 bases, with 13 bases between the two germline ends. CDR3 in amino acids: CSANRDSTETQYF. The CDR3 DNA reads as TGCAGTGCTAACCGGGACTCTACAGAGACCCAGTACTTC.

The CDR3 sequence: CAWSKGAADTQYF. CDR3 DNA sequence: TGTGCCTGGAGTAAGGGGGCGGCAGATACGCAGTATTTT. J is TRBJ2-3 and V is TRBV30; the match to TRBD1 covers 7 bases. Unmatched junction bases numbered 3, after V lost 2 bases and J lost 4 bases. Germline assignment: CDR1 GTSNPN and CDR2 SVGIG (reference sequence). CDR3 size: 13 residues.

The rearrangement links TRBV20-1 to TRBJ2-5; D tentatively fits TRBD1 or TRBD2 (5 bases each). CDR1 is DFQATT, CDR2 SNEGSKA, per germline (reference sequence). The CDR3 loop spans 14 amino acids. Between the trimmed V and J ends, which lost 7 bases and 2 bases, there was a span of 17 bases. This CDR3 reads CSGGIPGRQETQYF. The CDR3 region has the DNA TGCAGTGGGGGGATCCCAGGGCGGCAAGAGACCCAGTACTTC.

This chain uses TRBV6-2 or TRBV6-3 with TRBJ2-6, with 8 bases lining up with TRBD1. CDR3 length equals 15 residues. Trimming at V came to 10 bases and at J to 3 bases, leaving 8 bases not matched to a gene. Germline-derived CDR1 and CDR2 are MNHEY and SVGEGT. In DNA form, the CDR3 reads TGTGCCATCACGGACAGGGCCGGTGGGGCCAACGTCCTGACTTTC. It translates to CAITDRAGGANVLTF.

The rearrangement links TRBV29-1 to TRBJ1-1; D not resolved. V gave up 3 bases and J gave up 2 bases, with 10 bases separating them. This CDR3 spans 13 amino acids. Germline loops: CDR1 SQVTM, CDR2 ANQGSEA. The CDR3 spells CSVDRHLNTEAFF. The CDR3 DNA is TGCAGCGTTGATAGACACCTAAACACTGAAGCTTTCTTT.

The genes are TRBV20-1 and TRBJ2-1; 10 nucleotides agree with TRBD2. The CDR3 runs to 14 residues. J lost 5 bases, V lost 6 bases, and 7 bases had no gene match. Germline lookup yields CDR1 DFQATT and CDR2 SNEGSKA (reference sequence). CDR3: CSAHSGGTDNEQFF. The CDR3 nucleotides are TGCAGTGCCCATAGCGGGGGGACCGACAATGAGCAGTTCTTC.

The rearrangement links TRBV20-1 to TRBJ2-1; D is possibly TRBD1 or TRBD2 (5 bases each). The V gene's germline CDR1 is DFQATT and CDR2 SNEGSKA (reference sequence). Trimming removed 3 bases at V and 12 bases at J, with 15 bases between. CDR3 length equals 12 residues. CDR3 loop: CSASPQDGGQFF. CDR3 in DNA: TGCAGTGCTAGCCCACAGGATGGGGGGCAGTTCTTC.

The CDR3: CSALTGTGDYEQYF. As DNA, the CDR3 is TGCAGTGCTTTGACCGGGACAGGGGACTACGAGCAGTACTTC. The chain carries TRBV20-1 and TRBJ2-7, with 10 bases matching TRBD1. The CDR3 runs 14 residues. Germline values: CDR1 DFQATT, CDR2 SNEGSKA (reference sequence). V lost 5 bases, J lost 3 bases, and 7 bases stayed unmatched.

The V gene is TRBV20-1, the J gene TRBJ2-7; no clear D. The CDR3 is 13 residues long. V lost 0 bases and J lost 3, with 9 bases in between. CDR1 and CDR2 from the germline V gene are DFQATT and SNEGSKA (reference sequence). The CDR3 DNA reads TGCAGTGCTAGAGATAGGTTTAACTACGAGCAGTACTTC. It translates to CSARDRFNYEQYF.

This clonotype was observed a handful of times. The V gene is TRBV27, the J gene TRBJ2-1; 11 nucleotides line up with TRBD2. The CDR3 spans 20 residues. From germline, CDR1 is MNHEY and CDR2 SMNVEV (reference sequence). V was clipped by 6 bases and J by 0 bases; unmatched bases: 16. Written as DNA, the CDR3 is TGTGCCAGCAGCCCACAACTAGCGGGAGTACAAAAAAGCTCCTACAATGAGCAGTTCTTC. Translation: CASSPQLAGVQKSSYNEQFF.